This passage covers 25 T cell receptor beta chains from one sample sequenced in a study of shared clonotypes between healthy human individuals. The data were produced by immunoSEQ multiplex PCR, yet TCRdb's version contains in-frame clones alone and is incomplete. The table records 520,000 or so clones, about four fifths of them present only once. The sample taken for sequencing was PBMCs. The receptors come from a woman in her thirties or forties in good health. Some clones in this sample may be carry-over from other donors' samples.

This chain connects TRBV7-6 to TRBJ2-6; perhaps TRBD1 as D (5 bases). V gave up 5 bases and J gave up 0 bases, with 14 bases separating them. This CDR3 region has 17 residues. CDR1 is SGHVS and CDR2 is FNYEAQ in the germline V gene. CDR3 loop: CASSPGHASSGANVLTF. CDR3 DNA: TGTGCCAGCAGCCCCGGACACGCAAGCTCTGGGGCCAACGTCCTGACTTTC.

This chain links TRBV10-1 with TRBJ1-1; D is possibly TRBD1 (6 bases). Per the germline V gene, CDR1 is WNHNN and CDR2 is SYGVQD (reference sequence). The CDR3 spans 14 residues. Trimming removed 2 bases from V and 1 base from J, with 8 bases in between. The CDR3 nucleotides read TGCGCCAGCAGTGAGGCCAGGGGGAACACTGAAGCTTTCTTT. Residues: CASSEARGNTEAFF.

J is TRBJ1-4 and V is TRBV6-1; maybe TRBD1 (6 bases). The CDR3 has 15 amino acids. V was pared by 6 bases and J by 7 bases, with 18 bases between. The germline gives CDR1 MNHNS, CDR2 SASEGT. In DNA, the CDR3 is TGTGCCAGCAGGGCCCGCCTGGGGGCGGGTGAAAAACTGTTTTTT. Encoded protein: CASRARLGAGEKLFF.

The chain employs TRBV5-4 and TRBJ2-2; TRBD1 aligns across 7 bases. V shed 0 bases, J shed 3 bases, and the junction held 11 bases outside the gene matches. The germline V gene encodes CDR1 SGHNT and CDR2 YYREEE (reference sequence). The CDR3 spans 18 residues. The DNA for the CDR3 is TGTGCCAGCAGCTTGGGCAATCAGGGGGATCGCCACACCGGGGAGCTGTTTTTT. Its protein is CASSLGNQGDRHTGELFF.

The rearrangement joins TRBV14 to TRBJ2-7, with a possible D match to TRBD1 (5 bases). Germline V gene data show CDR1 as SGHDN and CDR2 as FVKESK. The CDR3 sequence is 15 residues long. With 0 bases removed from V and 6 bases from J, the gap between germline ends came to 15 bases. The CDR3 here is CASSQEGLGKREQYF. The DNA for the CDR3 is TGTGCCAGCAGCCAAGAGGGGCTAGGGAAGCGCGAGCAGTACTTC.

This chain uses TRBV14 with TRBJ2-4; 10 bases align to TRBD2. This CDR3 region has 14 residues. J gave up 7 bases and V 0 bases, and 0 bases lay outside the gene matches. Germline CDR1 and CDR2: SGHDN and FVKESK. The CDR3 region is CASSQEAGGNIQYF. The CDR3 DNA follows: TGTGCCAGCAGCCAAGAAGCGGGGGGGAACATTCAGTACTTC.

V and J are TRBV4-1 and TRBJ2-3; D gene uncertain. Trimming took off 1 base at V and 2 bases at J, with 10 bases between the two ends. The germline CDR1 and CDR2 sequences are MGHRA and YSYEKL. This CDR3 is built from 15 residues. For the CDR3, the DNA is TGCGCCAGCAGCCAAGGGACGGGCCCCACAGATACGCAGTATTTT. Its translation is CASSQGTGPTDTQYF.

This rearrangement joins TRBV19 to TRBJ2-7, with TRBD2 as a possible D gene (6 bases). Germline V gene data show CDR1 as LNHDA and CDR2 as SQIVND (reference sequence). Between the trimmed V and J ends, which lost 4 bases and 3 bases, there was a span of 19 bases. CDR3 length: 16 residues. The CDR3 sequence: CASSTRLVRGNYEQYF. The CDR3, as DNA: TGTGCCAGTAGTACCAGACTAGTTCGTGGGAACTACGAGCAGTACTTC.

This chain connects TRBV30 to TRBJ2-1; TRBD2 aligns across 10 bases. This CDR3 is 15 amino acids long. The junction had 5 bases not matched to a gene; V was cut back by 5 bases and J by 1 base. Germline V gene data show CDR1 as GTSNPN and CDR2 as SVGIG (reference sequence). CDR3 residues: CAWSSGSPSYNEQFF. The CDR3 DNA reads as TGTGCCTGGTCTAGCGGGAGCCCTTCCTACAATGAGCAGTTCTTC.

The genes are TRBV6-5 and TRBJ2-1; 8 bases line up with TRBD1. Germline-derived CDR1 and CDR2 are MNHEY and SVGAGI. This CDR3 is built from 12 residues. V dropped 3 bases and J dropped 13; count of bases not matched to a gene: 5. The CDR3 protein is CASSYSGGSQFF. In DNA, the CDR3 is TGTGCCAGCAGTTATTCAGGGGGCAGTCAGTTCTTC.

This chain connects TRBV7-8 to TRBJ2-1, with TRBD2 matching 10 bases. There are 17 residues in the CDR3. The V and J ends lost 5 bases and 1 base, in that order; junction bases with no gene match: 8. Germline CDR1 is SGHVS and CDR2 is FQNEAQ. As DNA, the CDR3 is TGTGCCAGCAGCCCGATACTTAGCGGGAGGTCCTACAATGAGCAGTTCTTC. Its translation is CASSPILSGRSYNEQFF.

Comments on this clone: This likely stems from a read error, as it lies one base from a far larger clone. V usage is TRBV4-2 and J usage is TRBJ1-1; D is uncertain. Trimming took 3 bases from V and 4 from J, leaving 15 bases between them. The CDR3 has 15 residues. Germline assignment: CDR1 LGHNA and CDR2 YNFKEQ. CDR3 amino acids: CASSQTTLTSTEAFF. The CDR3 DNA follows: TGTGCCAGCAGCCAGACGACTTTAACGAGCACTGAAGCTTTCTTT.

The V call is TRBV5-1, the J call TRBJ2-3; D gene uncertain. This CDR3 region has 14 residues. The V gene's germline CDR1 is SGHRS and CDR2 YFSETQ. V was shortened by 1 base and J by 2 bases, with 8 bases between the two germline ends. The CDR3 reads CASSLQPDTDTQYF. CDR3 DNA: TGCGCCAGCAGCTTGCAACCCGACACAGATACGCAGTATTTT.

This chain links TRBV27 with TRBJ2-7, with 7 bases identical to TRBD2. V was pared by 3 bases and J by 2 bases, with 19 bases of the junction left unmatched. The V gene's germline CDR1 is MNHEY and CDR2 SMNVEV (reference sequence). The CDR3 is made up of 19 amino acids. CDR3 nucleotide sequence: TGTGCCAGCAGTTTTGGCTCTCCTACTAGCGTAGATAGGGCCTACGAGCAGTACTTC. Its protein is CASSFGSPTSVDRAYEQYF.

V gene TRBV7-8 combines with J gene TRBJ2-7, with 9 bases that match TRBD1. The J segment lost 2 bases and the V segment lost 2 bases, leaving 10 bases of the junction unmatched. The CDR3 covers 17 residues. Germline-derived CDR1 and CDR2 are SGHVS and FQNEAQ. CDR3 nucleotide sequence: TGTGCCAGCAGCTTATTCGCATCGGGACAGGGTGCCTACGAGCAGTACTTC. Its protein is CASSLFASGQGAYEQYF.

This chain links TRBV11-3 with TRBJ1-1; 11 bases match TRBD1. The V segment lost 6 bases and the J segment 4 bases; nucleotides outside the gene matches: 7. Germline V gene lookup returns CDR1 SGHNT and CDR2 YENEEA. CDR3 length equals 15 residues. CDR3 DNA: TGTGCCAGCAGAGACCGGGACAGGGGGACCACTGAAGCTTTCTTT. The encoded protein is CASRDRDRGTTEAFF.

This clone has more than one count but fewer than ten. The J gene is TRBJ2-7, the V gene TRBV14, with 13 bases matching TRBD2. Unmatched junction bases numbered 8, after V lost 1 base and J lost 5 bases. CDR3 length: 17 amino acids. CDR1 SGHDN and CDR2 FVKESK come from the germline V gene. CDR3 loop: CASSQGTSGGPYHEQYF. CDR3 in DNA: TGTGCCAGCAGCCAAGGGACTAGCGGGGGCCCCTACCACGAGCAGTACTTC.

The J gene is TRBJ2-7, the V gene TRBV7-2, with D possibly TRBD2 on 6 matching bases. Germline V gene data show CDR1 as SGHTA and CDR2 as FQGNSA. The CDR3 length is 17 residues. Trimming took 5 bases from V and 0 from J, leaving 20 bases between them. The CDR3 loop is CASSPTARGASSYEQYF. CDR3 in DNA: TGTGCCAGCAGCCCCACGGCGCGGGGCGCCTCCTCCTACGAGCAGTACTTC.

The chain has TRBV7-2 and TRBJ2-7; TRBD1 aligns across 9 bases. The CDR3 is 15 amino acids. The V gene end was trimmed by 3 bases and the J gene end by 0 bases; junction bases not matched to a gene: 3. The V gene's germline CDR1 is SGHTA and CDR2 FQGNSA. This CDR3 is CASSFGQGSSYEQYF. Here the CDR3 DNA reads TGTGCCAGCAGCTTTGGACAGGGGTCCTCCTACGAGCAGTACTTC.

The rearrangement uses TRBV25-1 and TRBJ1-5, with D perhaps matching TRBD1 (5 bases). Germline V gene lookup returns CDR1 MGHDK and CDR2 SYGVNS. The CDR3 runs to 14 residues. V shed 3 bases and J shed 9 bases, with 15 bases lying between them. CDR3 in DNA: TGTGCCAGCAGTGATTCGGGGCATGGGCGGCCCCAGCATTTT. Protein: CASSDSGHGRPQHF.

The rearrangement uses TRBV19 and TRBJ2-1; no clear D. CDR1 and CDR2 (germline): LNHDA, SQIVND (reference sequence). The CDR3 has 16 residues. V lost 1 base and J lost 3, with 13 bases in between. CDR3 region: CASSIVVGPRYNEQFF. CDR3 DNA: TGTGCCAGTAGTATAGTCGTCGGGCCCCGCTACAATGAGCAGTTCTTC.

The genes are TRBV7-2 and TRBJ2-7, with no clear D. CDR3 size: 13 residues. Germline V gene sequence: CDR1 SGHTA, CDR2 FQGNSA. V dropped 2 bases and J dropped 2 bases, with 7 bases sitting between them. CDR3 sequence (DNA): TGTGCCAGCAGCTTATCCAGGCCCTACGAGCAGTACTTC. Protein sequence: CASSLSRPYEQYF.

This clone occurred a few times. The chain combines TRBV6-6 with TRBJ1-1; 7 nucleotides agree with TRBD1. Germline-derived CDR1 and CDR2 are MNHNY and SVGAGI (reference sequence). The CDR3 length is 14 residues. Trimming took 6 bases from V and 0 from J; bases not matched to a gene: 4. The chain's CDR3 is CASSSQGVNTEAFF. The CDR3 region has the DNA TGTGCCAGCAGCTCCCAGGGGGTGAACACTGAAGCTTTCTTT.

The chain has TRBV10-2 and TRBJ2-1, with 7 positions matching TRBD2. Germline V CDR1 and CDR2: WSHSY, SAAADI. The CDR3 is 14 residues long. The junction had 1 base not matched to a gene; V was cut back by 5 bases and J by 0 bases. CDR3 amino acids: CASSLAGSYNEQFF. The CDR3 DNA sequence: TGCGCCAGCAGTTTAGCGGGCTCCTACAATGAGCAGTTCTTC.

V is TRBV28 and J is TRBJ2-7; D is undetermined. V lost 3 bases and J 0 bases, leaving 9 bases between the germline ends. The germline gives CDR1 MDHEN, CDR2 SYDVKM. The CDR3 has 14 amino acids. The CDR3 bases are TGTGCCAGCAGTTTTGCCGGTTACTCCTACGAGCAGTACTTC. Protein sequence: CASSFAGYSYEQYF.